What follows is one T cell receptor beta chain and its context. Its antigen is currently unknown. The sample belongs to a study of cytotoxic CD8 clonotypes in ibrutinib-treated CLL. The study's findings and limits: Clonality went up at the time of ibrutinib response, stayed stable in sustained remission, and later dropped back toward its baseline level at progression. Patients with sustained remission and those progressing were sampled at differing times. Clonotypes that were public were uncommon, and they contracted or stayed stable on treatment.

The germline CDR1 and CDR2 sequences are MNHEY and SMNVEV (reference sequence). V trimming: 5 bases; J trimming: 2 bases; junction bases outside the gene matches: 6. CDR3 length: 15 amino acids. Using immunoSEQ multiplex PCR, the repertoire was profiled, and TCRdb retains in-frame clones only, with some absent. Of more than 200,000 clones listed, under 80% are singletons. The sample in question was PBMCs, obtained after 24 months of ibrutinib treatment. This sequence originates from a human donor with chronic lymphocytic leukemia. V gene TRBV27 combines with J gene TRBJ2-7; 10 bases fit TRBD2. The CDR3 DNA is TGTGCCAGCAGTCTCGGACTAGCGGCTACCTACGAGCAGTACTTC. Its translation: CASSLGLAATYEQYF.